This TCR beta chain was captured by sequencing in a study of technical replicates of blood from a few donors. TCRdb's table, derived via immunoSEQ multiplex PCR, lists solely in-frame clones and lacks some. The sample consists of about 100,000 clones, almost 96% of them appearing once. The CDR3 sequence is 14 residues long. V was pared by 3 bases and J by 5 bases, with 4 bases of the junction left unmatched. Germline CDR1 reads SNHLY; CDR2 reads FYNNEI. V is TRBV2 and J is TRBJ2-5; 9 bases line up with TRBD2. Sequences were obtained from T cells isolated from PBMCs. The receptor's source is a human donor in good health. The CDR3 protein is CASSEREGRETQYF. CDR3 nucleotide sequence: TGTGCCAGCAGTGAGCGGGAGGGCCGCGAGACCCAGTACTTC.